This entry describes one T cell receptor (beta chain). The source of the sample is a study of cytomegalovirus exposure and HLA in healthy donors. V dropped 5 bases and J dropped 7 bases, with 13 bases sitting between them. The CDR3 totals 13 residues. The germline gives CDR1 SGHVS, CDR2 FNYEAQ. The PCR was carried out with 60 Vbeta primers and 13 Jbeta primers. The repertoire was sequenced with immunoSEQ multiplex PCR; TCRdb's copy has only in-frame clones and lacks some. The sample has roughly 84,000 clones, under 80% seen once; the top ten hold roughly 6%. The sequence derives from a male donor in good health and CMV-seropositive. Sequences were obtained from PBMCs. This chain links TRBV7-6 with TRBJ2-3; TRBD1 is a possible D gene (6 bases). The CDR3: CASSDTQGYTQYF. The CDR3 nucleotides are TGTGCCAGCAGCGATACGCAGGGGTATACGCAGTATTTT.